Sequencing of this T cell receptor (beta chain) was carried out in a study of PD-1 blockade in classical Hodgkin lymphoma. Study overall: Administration of nivolumab to patients was at 3 mg/kg intravenously every 2 weeks.

No patient escaped relapse after autologous stem cell transplantation, and brentuximab vedotin exposure varied. Complete response, partial response or progressive disease was each patient's best response. This table comes from immunoSEQ multiplex PCR, and its TCRdb copy is limited to in-frame clones, with some not included. The sample carries some 100,000 clones, around nine tenths recorded once. Details on this clone: Its matching antigen is unknown. Other DNA variants within this sample encode the same CDR3.

The germline gives CDR1 MGHRA, CDR2 YSYEKL. This CDR3 comprises 16 residues. Unmatched junction bases numbered 5, after V lost 5 bases and J lost 2 bases. Overall study findings and caveats: Compared with healthy donors, newly diagnosed patients reportedly showed lower baseline TCR diversity. Complete responders showed a baseline diversity that resembled the diversity of newly diagnosed patients.

The chain has TRBV4-1 and TRBJ2-7; 14 bases are a match to TRBD2. The sequence was collected from a human donor with classical Hodgkin lymphoma. The source was peripheral blood mononuclear cells (PBMCs), collected at baseline. DNA of the CDR3: TGCGCCAGCAGCATGGGACTAGCGGGAGTCGCCTACGAGCAGTACTTC. This translates into CASSMGLAGVAYEQYF.